This TCR beta chain comes out of a study of T cell repertoires in cytomegalovirus infection. Study-wide context: Public signatures in TCR beta pointed to CMV infection and matching HLA type.

Findings and caveats of the study: HLA-C-restricted CMV clonotypes gave the most frequent clonotype in two of eight donors. Adding up the frequency of public TCR beta families identified people who carried CMV plus the relevant HLA.

There are many counts of this clonotype. The antigen remains unidentified. TCRdb re-called the reads through MiXCR, storing one row per CDR3 protein. The sample lists tens of thousands of distinct CDR3 sequences; about 4% were seen once. Trimming took 6 bases from V and 1 from J; bases not matched to a gene: 5. CDR3 length: 14 amino acids. In germline, CDR1 is SGHRS, CDR2 YFSETQ. This TCR was recovered from a human donor in good health (CMV status not recorded). Some clones in this sample may be carry-over from other donors' samples. The rearrangement uses TRBV5-1 and TRBJ1-1, with 8 bases aligning to TRBD1. What was sequenced was PBMCs. Here the CDR3 DNA reads TGCGCCAGCAAGGCGGGACAGGCGAACACTGAAGCTTTCTTT. Translating it yields CASKAGQANTEAFF.